The entry that follows covers one TCR beta chain sequence. The PCR contained 60 Vbeta and 13 Jbeta primers. Profiling relied on immunoSEQ multiplex PCR, and the TCRdb table lists in-frame clones only, not all of them. Altogether some 200,000 clones are present, roughly 78% being singletons, with the ten largest covering roughly 0.7%. This entry comes from a study of cytomegalovirus exposure and HLA in healthy donors. V lost 2 bases and J 0 bases, leaving 13 bases between the germline ends. Germline V gene sequence: CDR1 GTSNPN, CDR2 SVGIG (reference sequence). This CDR3 spans 15 amino acids. Sequencing was done on a sample of PBMCs. The clonotype comes from a boy between 10 and 17 years old in good health and CMV-seronegative. J is TRBJ1-1 and V is TRBV30; D is perhaps TRBD1 (6 bases). The CDR3 DNA is TGTGCCTGGAGTAACGGGGGGCAGGTGAACACTGAAGCTTTCTTT. Its translation: CAWSNGGQVNTEAFF.